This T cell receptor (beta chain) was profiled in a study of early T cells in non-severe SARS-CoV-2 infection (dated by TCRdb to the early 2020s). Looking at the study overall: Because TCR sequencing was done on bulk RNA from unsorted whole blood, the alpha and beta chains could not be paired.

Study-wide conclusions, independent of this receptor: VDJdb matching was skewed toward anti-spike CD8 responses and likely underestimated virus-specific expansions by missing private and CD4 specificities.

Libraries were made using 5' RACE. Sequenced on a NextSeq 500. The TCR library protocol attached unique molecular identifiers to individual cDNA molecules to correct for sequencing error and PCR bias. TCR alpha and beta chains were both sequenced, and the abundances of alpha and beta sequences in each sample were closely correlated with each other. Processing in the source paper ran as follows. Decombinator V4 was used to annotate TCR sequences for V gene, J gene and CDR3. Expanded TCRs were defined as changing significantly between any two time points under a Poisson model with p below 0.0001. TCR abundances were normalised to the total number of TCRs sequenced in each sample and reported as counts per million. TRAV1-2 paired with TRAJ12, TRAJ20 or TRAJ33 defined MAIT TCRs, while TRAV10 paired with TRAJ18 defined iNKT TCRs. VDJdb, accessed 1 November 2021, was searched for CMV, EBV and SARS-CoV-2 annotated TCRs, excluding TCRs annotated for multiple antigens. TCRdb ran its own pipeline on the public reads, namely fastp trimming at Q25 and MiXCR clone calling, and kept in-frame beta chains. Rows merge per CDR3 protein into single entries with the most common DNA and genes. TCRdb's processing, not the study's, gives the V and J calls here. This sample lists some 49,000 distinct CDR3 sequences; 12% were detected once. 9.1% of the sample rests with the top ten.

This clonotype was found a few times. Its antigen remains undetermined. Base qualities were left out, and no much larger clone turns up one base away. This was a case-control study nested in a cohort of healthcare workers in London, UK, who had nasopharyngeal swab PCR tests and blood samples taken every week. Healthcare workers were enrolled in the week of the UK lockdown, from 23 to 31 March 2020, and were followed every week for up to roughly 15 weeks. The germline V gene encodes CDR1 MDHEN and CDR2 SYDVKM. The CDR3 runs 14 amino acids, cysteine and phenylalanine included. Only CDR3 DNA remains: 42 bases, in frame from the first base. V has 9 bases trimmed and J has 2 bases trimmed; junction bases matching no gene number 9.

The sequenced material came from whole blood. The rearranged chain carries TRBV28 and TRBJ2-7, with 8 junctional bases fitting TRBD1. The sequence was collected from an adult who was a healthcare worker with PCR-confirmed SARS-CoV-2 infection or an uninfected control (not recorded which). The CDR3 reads CASFPGTGTYEQYF. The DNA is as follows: TGTGCCAGTTTCCCCGGGACAGGAACCTACGAGCAGTACTTC.